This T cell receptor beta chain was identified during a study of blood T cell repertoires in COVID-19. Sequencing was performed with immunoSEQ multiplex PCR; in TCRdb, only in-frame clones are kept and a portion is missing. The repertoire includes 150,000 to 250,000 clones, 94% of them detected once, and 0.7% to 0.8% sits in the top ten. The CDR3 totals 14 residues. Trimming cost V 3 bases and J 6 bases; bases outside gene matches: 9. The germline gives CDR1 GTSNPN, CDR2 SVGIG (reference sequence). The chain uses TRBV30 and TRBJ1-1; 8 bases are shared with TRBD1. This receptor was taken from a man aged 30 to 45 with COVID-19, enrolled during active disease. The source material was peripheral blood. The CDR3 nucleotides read TGTGCCTGGAGGGAAAGGACAGGGTATGCTGAAGCTTTCTTT. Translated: CAWRERTGYAEAFF.